This T cell receptor beta chain is from a study of shared clonotypes between healthy human individuals. Genomic DNA belonging to each subset was distributed in equal measure over several immunoSEQ plates. As originally analysed: ImmunoSEQ output lacked quality scores and full-length reads, limiting matched filtering. The data were produced by immunoSEQ multiplex PCR, yet TCRdb's version contains in-frame clones alone and is incomplete. V and J calls plus clone size are reproduced from that table; the DNA served to infer D and trimming. Here the sample spans hundreds of thousands of clones, almost 97% being singletons. The V gene's germline CDR1 is SNHLY and CDR2 FYNNEI. Between the trimmed V and J ends, which lost 2 bases and 3 bases, there was a span of 12 bases. The CDR3 length is 15 residues.

The sequenced material came from naive CD4+ T cells sorted from blood. The subset was: CD45RA+ positively selected. This sequence joins TRBV2 and TRBJ2-3; no firm D call. This clonotype originated in a woman in her 30s in good health. CDR3 sequence (DNA): TGTGCCAGCAGTGAATCGCACCTGAGTACAGATACGCAGTATTTT. It codes for CASSESHLSTDTQYF.